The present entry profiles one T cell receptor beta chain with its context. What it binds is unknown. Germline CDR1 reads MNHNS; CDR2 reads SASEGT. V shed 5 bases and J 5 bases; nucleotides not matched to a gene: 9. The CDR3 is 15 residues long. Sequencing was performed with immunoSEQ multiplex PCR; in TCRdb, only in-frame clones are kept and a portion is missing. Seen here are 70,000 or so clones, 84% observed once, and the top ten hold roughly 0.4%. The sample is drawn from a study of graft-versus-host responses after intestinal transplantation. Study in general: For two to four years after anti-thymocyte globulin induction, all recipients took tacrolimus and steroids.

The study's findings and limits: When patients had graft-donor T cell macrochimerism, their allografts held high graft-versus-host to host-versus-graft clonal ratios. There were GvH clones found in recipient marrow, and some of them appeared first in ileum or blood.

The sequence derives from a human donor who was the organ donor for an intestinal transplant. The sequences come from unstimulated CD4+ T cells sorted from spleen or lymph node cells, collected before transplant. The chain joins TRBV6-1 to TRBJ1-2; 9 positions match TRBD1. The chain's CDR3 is CASSSRDRELYGYTF. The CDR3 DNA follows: TGTGCCAGCAGTTCTCGGGACAGGGAGCTATATGGCTACACCTTC.